A selection of T cell receptor beta chains follows, all from one sample in a study of neurological immune-mediated disorders. TCRdb fed the 5' RACE reads into MiXCR, producing one record per CDR3 protein. Found here are approximately 27,000 distinct CDR3 sequences, roughly a quarter of them singletons; the top ten hold about 27%. The specimen sequenced was CD4+ T cells from blood. The origin of the receptors is a man aged 45-65 years with HTLV-1-associated myelopathy (HAM/TSP). Each CDR3 is given with its conserved first and last residue. Each record gives: J gene, D gene, CDR3 length, clone size, V gene, CDR3 protein, CDR3 DNA. The D gene is left open where the match is weak. Clone size is given for some rows only: seen once, a few or many times, or a class if the clone is expanded.

j_gene: TRBJ1-1; d_gene: TRBD1; len: 15; abundance: many; v_gene: TRBV5-1; CDR3aa: CASTFYGTGNTEAFF; CDR3nt: TGCGCCAGCACCTTTTATGGGACAGGGAACACTGAAGCTTTCTTT
j_gene: TRBJ1-5; d_gene: .; len: 13; abundance: many; v_gene: TRBV10-3; CDR3aa: CAISTQDNQPQHF; CDR3nt: TGTGCCATCTCCACCCAGGACAATCAGCCCCAGCATTTT
j_gene: TRBJ1-2; d_gene: .; len: 13; abundance: many; v_gene: TRBV14; CDR3aa: CASSPTRQGGYTF; CDR3nt: TGTGCCAGCAGCCCCACCCGCCAGGGTGGCTACACCTTC
j_gene: TRBJ2-7; d_gene: TRBD2; len: 15; abundance: many; v_gene: TRBV20-1; CDR3aa: CSASWASGRAREQYF; CDR3nt: TGCAGTGCTAGTTGGGCTAGCGGGAGGGCCCGCGAGCAGTACTTC
j_gene: TRBJ2-3; d_gene: TRBD1; len: 15; abundance: many; v_gene: TRBV15; CDR3aa: CATSRGDRYTDTQYF; CDR3nt: TGTGCCACCAGCAGAGGGGACAGGTACACAGATACGCAGTATTTT
j_gene: TRBJ2-1; d_gene: TRBD2; len: 16; abundance: many; v_gene: TRBV5-1; CDR3aa: CASSLAAGLAGNEQFF; CDR3nt: TGCGCCAGCAGCTTGGCCGCGGGACTAGCGGGTAATGAGCAGTTCTTC
j_gene: TRBJ1-4; d_gene: .; len: 14; abundance: .; v_gene: TRBV7-3; CDR3aa: CASSLIGENEKLFF; CDR3nt: TGTGCCAGCAGCTTAATTGGGGAAAATGAAAAACTGTTTTTT
j_gene: TRBJ2-4; d_gene: .; len: 14; abundance: .; v_gene: TRBV14; CDR3aa: CASSQEAGSRIQYF; CDR3nt: TGTGCCAGCAGCCAAGAGGCAGGGAGTCGCATTCAGTACTTC
j_gene: TRBJ1-5; d_gene: TRBD1; len: 15; abundance: many; v_gene: TRBV18; CDR3aa: CASSPKGTGNQPQHF; CDR3nt: TGTGCCAGCTCACCAAAGGGGACAGGGAATCAGCCCCAGCATTTT
j_gene: TRBJ2-2; d_gene: .; len: 16; abundance: many; v_gene: TRBV7-3; CDR3aa: CASTLQGGWSTGELFF; CDR3nt: TGTGCCAGCACCCTTCAGGGGGGATGGTCCACCGGGGAGCTGTTTTTT
j_gene: TRBJ2-7; d_gene: TRBD2; len: 13; abundance: many; v_gene: TRBV12-3/TRBV12-4; CDR3aa: CASSKTPGGEQYF; CDR3nt: TGTGCCAGCAGTAAGACACCGGGGGGCGAGCAGTACTTC
j_gene: TRBJ2-3; d_gene: .; len: 14; abundance: many; v_gene: TRBV5-1; CDR3aa: CASRDQFSTDTQYF; CDR3nt: TGCGCCAGCAGGGATCAATTTAGCACAGATACGCAGTATTTT
j_gene: TRBJ1-4; d_gene: TRBD1; len: 15; abundance: many; v_gene: TRBV12-3/TRBV12-4; CDR3aa: CASTRTGTGGEKLFF; CDR3nt: TGTGCCAGCACCAGAACCGGGACAGGGGGAGAAAAACTGTTTTTT
j_gene: TRBJ2-5; d_gene: TRBD2; len: 15; abundance: many; v_gene: TRBV20-1; CDR3aa: CSARDTSGRRSAQYF; CDR3nt: TGCAGTGCTAGAGATACTAGCGGGAGGAGATCGGCCCAGTACTTC
j_gene: TRBJ1-2; d_gene: TRBD1; len: 14; abundance: many; v_gene: TRBV6-6; CDR3aa: CASEGTGTNYGYTF; CDR3nt: TGTGCCAGTGAAGGGACAGGGACGAACTATGGCTACACCTTC
j_gene: TRBJ1-3; d_gene: .; len: 13; abundance: many; v_gene: TRBV20-1; CDR3aa: CSASSGGRNTIYF; CDR3nt: TGCAGTGCTAGTTCGGGGGGGAGAAACACCATATATTTT
j_gene: TRBJ2-7; d_gene: TRBD1; len: 15; abundance: .; v_gene: TRBV12-3/TRBV12-4; CDR3aa: CASSPGDRDGNEQYF; CDR3nt: TGTGCCAGCAGTCCCGGGGACAGGGATGGCAATGAGCAGTACTTC
j_gene: TRBJ2-3; d_gene: TRBD2; len: 17; abundance: many; v_gene: TRBV5-1; CDR3aa: CASSSGLAGGRSDTQYF; CDR3nt: TGCGCCAGCAGCTCAGGACTAGCGGGAGGGCGGAGTGATACGCAGTATTTT
j_gene: TRBJ1-1; d_gene: .; len: 19; abundance: many; v_gene: TRBV4-1; CDR3aa: CASSQETYPALRRNTEAFF; CDR3nt: TGCGCCAGCAGCCAAGAAACTTATCCGGCACTCAGGAGGAACACTGAAGCTTTCTTT
j_gene: TRBJ2-5; d_gene: TRBD2; len: 19; abundance: many; v_gene: TRBV20-1; CDR3aa: CSARDRTSGSWVGSETQYF; CDR3nt: TGCAGTGCTAGAGACCGGACTAGCGGGAGTTGGGTGGGGTCAGAGACCCAGTACTTC
j_gene: TRBJ2-4; d_gene: TRBD2; len: 21; abundance: many; v_gene: TRBV7-2; CDR3aa: CASSSPRLAGGNWVSKNIQYF; CDR3nt: TGTGCCAGCAGCTCCCCTCGACTAGCGGGGGGAAATTGGGTTAGCAAAAACATTCAGTACTTC
j_gene: TRBJ1-2; d_gene: TRBD1; len: 13; abundance: .; v_gene: TRBV7-9; CDR3aa: CASSQGQGDGYTF; CDR3nt: TGTGCCAGCAGCCAAGGACAGGGCGATGGCTACACCTTC
j_gene: TRBJ1-6; d_gene: .; len: 15; abundance: many; v_gene: TRBV5-1; CDR3aa: CASSSSGRNNSPLHF; CDR3nt: TGCGCCAGCAGCTCCTCCGGGCGTAATAATTCACCCCTCCACTTT
j_gene: TRBJ2-3; d_gene: .; len: 13; abundance: many; v_gene: TRBV18; CDR3aa: CASSPPERSTQYF; CDR3nt: TGTGCCAGCTCACCACCGGAGCGGAGTACGCAGTATTTT
j_gene: TRBJ1-1; d_gene: .; len: 16; abundance: many; v_gene: TRBV20-1; CDR3aa: CSALDGTMLMNTEAFF; CDR3nt: TGCAGTGCCTTAGACGGCACAATGCTAATGAACACTGAAGCTTTCTTT
j_gene: TRBJ1-2; d_gene: .; len: 12; abundance: many; v_gene: TRBV12-3/TRBV12-4; CDR3aa: CASSQGVYGYTF; CDR3nt: TGTGCCAGCAGTCAAGGGGTGTATGGCTACACCTTC
j_gene: TRBJ1-2; d_gene: .; len: 13; abundance: many; v_gene: TRBV20-1; CDR3aa: CSARQGLNYGYTF; CDR3nt: TGCAGTGCTAGACAGGGCTTAAACTATGGCTACACCTTC
j_gene: TRBJ2-3; d_gene: TRBD1; len: 15; abundance: many; v_gene: TRBV12-3/TRBV12-4; CDR3aa: CASGPGQGYTDTQYF; CDR3nt: TGTGCCAGCGGTCCGGGACAGGGGTACACAGATACGCAGTATTTT
j_gene: TRBJ1-6; d_gene: .; len: 14; abundance: many; v_gene: TRBV7-3; CDR3aa: CASSHGQSGSPLHF; CDR3nt: TGTGCCAGCAGCCATGGACAGAGTGGTTCACCCCTCCACTTT
j_gene: TRBJ1-1; d_gene: .; len: 15; abundance: many; v_gene: TRBV5-1; CDR3aa: CASSPGGTLNTEAFF; CDR3nt: TGCGCCAGCAGCCCGGGAGGGACCCTGAACACTGAAGCTTTCTTT
j_gene: TRBJ2-1; d_gene: .; len: 15; abundance: many; v_gene: TRBV5-6; CDR3aa: CASSPQGRLYNEQFF; CDR3nt: TGTGCCAGCAGCCCCCAGGGGCGGTTGTACAATGAGCAGTTCTTC
j_gene: TRBJ1-2; d_gene: .; len: 13; abundance: many; v_gene: TRBV11-2; CDR3aa: CASSSQVQSGYTF; CDR3nt: TGTGCCAGCAGCTCCCAGGTCCAATCCGGCTACACCTTC
j_gene: TRBJ2-1; d_gene: .; len: 13; abundance: .; v_gene: TRBV7-2; CDR3aa: CASSLSHDNEQFF; CDR3nt: TGTGCCAGCAGCTTAAGTCACGACAATGAGCAGTTCTTC
j_gene: TRBJ1-1; d_gene: TRBD1; len: 14; abundance: many; v_gene: TRBV20-1; CDR3aa: CSASRDRADTEAFF; CDR3nt: TGCAGTGCTAGTCGGGACAGGGCGGACACTGAAGCTTTCTTT
j_gene: TRBJ2-7; d_gene: TRBD1; len: 16; abundance: many; v_gene: TRBV2; CDR3aa: CASSDGRTGPSYEQYF; CDR3nt: TGTGCCAGCAGTGATGGCAGGACAGGCCCATCCTACGAGCAGTACTTC
j_gene: TRBJ2-7; d_gene: TRBD1; len: 14; abundance: .; v_gene: TRBV5-1; CDR3aa: CASSLGQGSYEQYF; CDR3nt: TGCGCCAGCAGCCTCGGACAGGGGTCCTACGAGCAGTACTTC
j_gene: TRBJ2-7; d_gene: .; len: 14; abundance: .; v_gene: TRBV3-1; CDR3aa: CASARSGTKGEQYF; CDR3nt: TGTGCCAGCGCCAGGTCCGGGACAAAAGGGGAGCAGTACTTC
j_gene: TRBJ1-1; d_gene: TRBD1; len: 13; abundance: .; v_gene: TRBV10-3; CDR3aa: CVIRGTVNTEAFF; CDR3nt: TGTGTCATCAGAGGGACAGTGAACACTGAAGCTTTCTTT
j_gene: TRBJ2-2; d_gene: TRBD2; len: 17; abundance: many; v_gene: TRBV20-1; CDR3aa: CSAPGTSGGAGTGELFF; CDR3nt: TGCAGTGCTCCCGGGACTAGCGGGGGGGCGGGCACCGGGGAGCTGTTTTTT
j_gene: TRBJ2-1; d_gene: .; len: 14; abundance: many; v_gene: TRBV20-1; CDR3aa: CSVSSLISYNEQFF; CDR3nt: TGCAGTGTCTCTTCCCTTATCTCCTACAATGAGCAGTTCTTC
j_gene: TRBJ2-5; d_gene: .; len: 12; abundance: many; v_gene: TRBV5-1; CDR3aa: CASSQQQETQYF; CDR3nt: TGCGCCAGCAGTCAGCAGCAAGAGACCCAGTACTTC
j_gene: TRBJ1-2; d_gene: .; len: 16; abundance: .; v_gene: TRBV7-2; CDR3aa: CASSGRAGGAVYCYTF; CDR3nt: TGTGCCAGCAGCGGTCGAGCGGGGGGCGCTGTATATTGCTACACCTTC
j_gene: TRBJ1-2; d_gene: TRBD1; len: 15; abundance: few; v_gene: TRBV5-6; CDR3aa: CASSLTGTGHYGYTF; CDR3nt: TGTGCCAGCAGCTTAACCGGGACAGGCCACTATGGCTACACCTTC
j_gene: TRBJ2-7; d_gene: .; len: 14; abundance: .; v_gene: TRBV5-1; CDR3aa: CASSDQGPPYEQYF; CDR3nt: TGCGCCAGCAGCGACCAGGGGCCCCCCTACGAGCAGTACTTC
j_gene: TRBJ2-1; d_gene: .; len: 15; abundance: many; v_gene: TRBV7-6; CDR3aa: CASSFGGTSYNEQFF; CDR3nt: TGTGCCAGCAGCTTTGGCGGAACCTCCTACAATGAGCAGTTCTTC
j_gene: TRBJ2-5; d_gene: TRBD1; len: 16; abundance: many; v_gene: TRBV6-6; CDR3aa: CASRTSGQGFGETQYF; CDR3nt: TGTGCCAGCAGGACCTCGGGACAGGGATTTGGAGAGACCCAGTACTTC
j_gene: TRBJ2-2; d_gene: TRBD1; len: 19; abundance: many; v_gene: TRBV12-3/TRBV12-4; CDR3aa: CASSLSRGTGVANTGELFF; CDR3nt: TGTGCCAGCAGTTTATCTCGCGGGACAGGGGTTGCGAACACCGGGGAGCTGTTTTTT
j_gene: TRBJ1-4; d_gene: TRBD1; len: 19; abundance: medium-sized; v_gene: TRBV6-5; CDR3aa: CASSSPVGQGTPPVVKLFF; CDR3nt: TGTGCCAGCAGTTCGCCGGTGGGACAGGGGACGCCCCCCGTGGTGAAACTGTTTTTT
j_gene: TRBJ1-2; d_gene: TRBD1; len: 14; abundance: many; v_gene: TRBV20-1; CDR3aa: CSARAPTGDYGYTF; CDR3nt: TGCAGTGCTAGAGCGCCGACAGGGGACTATGGCTACACCTTC
j_gene: TRBJ2-3; d_gene: .; len: 15; abundance: .; v_gene: TRBV5-1; CDR3aa: CASSLAAGSTDTQYF; CDR3nt: TGCGCCAGCAGCTTGGCCGCAGGAAGCACAGATACGCAGTATTTT